This TCR beta chain was retrieved from a study of CD8+ T cells in alopecia areata (dated by TCRdb to 2016 to 2019). In the study overall: Treated patients were enrolled in an open-label pilot trial of oral tofacitinib, 5 to 10 mg twice daily, for moderate-to-severe alopecia areata. In treated patients, disease severity was measured using the SALT score, which gives the percentage of scalp surface area affected. Patients on tofacitinib were biopsied at baseline and after 4 and 24 weeks of treatment, and several of the patients also had a later scalp biopsy. Clonality in the scalp was compared among normal scalp (n=4), patchy alopecia areata scalp (n=8), and alopecia totalis/universalis scalp (n=8). The RNA source kit depended on sample type: the PAXgene miRNA kit for fixed scalp, the miRNeasy kit for PBMCs, and the RNeasy kit for mouse skin. Scalp tissue and sorted CD4+ and CD8+ peripheral blood T cells from patchy and totalis/universalis alopecia areata patients and from healthy controls were covered by human TCRbeta sequencing. Patients received tofacitinib for 6 to 18 months and were then followed off drug for 6 months to check for delayed response and recurrence. Amplification of TCRbeta CDR3 regions was done by immunoSEQ multiplex PCR using 35 Vbeta forward primers and 13 Jbeta reverse primers. To study T cell clonal expansion in alopecia areata, the researchers applied high-throughput TCRbeta sequencing to both the C3H/HeJ mouse model and human patients. Overall study results and their limits: Because the treated cohort was small and had just a single nonresponder, larger studies are needed to establish links between baseline CD8+ expansion and response. Unlike mouse skin, where gammadelta T cells dominate, normal human skin contains resident alphabeta T cells that get sequenced too, which complicates analysis of the scalp TCR repertoire. Shared TCR sequences between patients were less evident than in mice, which may be partly attributable to HLA diversity in the patient population. Tofacitinib significantly decreased scalp clonality and the number of expanded CD8+ clones among the top 100 scalp clones. Lesional scalp, especially in alopecia totalis/universalis, showed higher clonality and more expanded CD8+ clones than normal scalp, suggesting antigenic drive. Many expanded lesional clones persisted in scalp and blood during tofacitinib treatment, which may partly explain relapse after stopping treatment.

According to the study, the label for this sample's time point signals: roughly 24 weeks on oral tofacitinib. The treatment or condition label for this specimen denotes: oral pan-JAK inhibitor, 5-10 mg twice daily. Lesional scalp punch biopsies and peripheral blood were collected from alopecia areata patients. PBMCs were separated by density centrifugation and stained for CD3, CD4 and CD8, after which CD4+ and CD8+ T cells were sorted on a FACSAria. The library came from the immunoSEQ multiplex PCR assay. To provide template for TCR sequencing, every sample had RNA extracted and reverse transcribed into cDNA. SuperScript III was used to make first-strand cDNA, primed with a 2:1 mix of oligo-dT and random hexamers. A synthetic immune receptor repertoire was used to assess amplification bias, and residual bias was removed computationally. Regarding the original processing steps: Raw reads were preprocessed to remove errors, and CDR3 was defined according to IMGT conventions as the region from the conserved cysteine to phenylalanine. Clonality was calculated as 1 minus Shannon entropy normalized by log2 of the number of productive unique TCRs. Whether scalp clones were CD4 or CD8 was inferred by matching scalp TCRbeta sequences against CD4 and CD8 repertoires sorted from blood. TCRdb obtained this table from immuneACCESS and retained in-frame rearrangements with V and J assigned. These tables miss some clones; where compared with another copy, unresolved V genes account for less than half of the shortfall, and the remainder is unexplained. The DNA gave D and trimming, while V, J and clone size come from that table. The sample profile shows about 100,000 clones; about four fifths of them were found once. In total, the top ten clones hold around 25% of the sample.

The CDR3 measures 14 amino acids from cysteine to phenylalanine. The read is trimmed to its CDR3 DNA, 42 bases read in frame from base 1. At the junction V is shortened by 1 base and J by 2 bases, with 8 bases in between. According to the germline V gene (reference sequence), CDR1 reads MNHNY and CDR2 reads SVGAGI. With regard to this clone: The target of this receptor is not known. No base-level quality is on record; no much larger clone is a single base apart.

This TCR derives from a human donor with alopecia areata. The rearrangement combines TRBV6-6 with TRBJ2-5; the D gene lacks a confident call. The sequencing used CD8+ T cells sorted from blood, collected at week 24, from a patient treated with tofacitinib. The bases are TGTGCCAGCAGTTACTTGCTGGGACAAGAGACCCAGTACTTC. Translated, it reads CASSYLLGQETQYF.